Each of the 32 T cell receptor beta chains below was sequenced from the same sample in a study of T cells in Graves' hyperthyroidism and ophthalmopathy. TCR beta CDR3 regions were amplified from RNA. The study used the HTBI primer set for a first-round RT-PCR of the TCR CDR3. TCRdb reprocessed the multiplex PCR reads via MiXCR and lists one record per CDR3 protein. The table shows some 510,000 distinct CDR3 sequences, with about 45% occurring only once. The sample comprised peripheral blood or thyroid tissue (not recorded which). These receptors were collected from a woman between 18 and 29 years old with Graves' hyperthyroidism.

As to this clonotype: This may stem from a read error, because a much larger clone lies one nucleotide away. J is TRBJ1-1 and V is TRBV7-9; D remains unclear. CDR3 length equals 12 residues. Germline loops: CDR1 SEHNR, CDR2 FQNEAQ (reference sequence). CDR3 coding DNA: TGTGCCAGCAGCTTCCCGACCAGTGAAGCTCTCTTT. Protein: CASSFPTSEALF.

Of note for this clonotype: A read error is likely, as this CDR3 ends without the conserved phenylalanine or tryptophan. The chain combines TRBV7-6 with TRBJ2-7, with D unclear. Germline V CDR1 and CDR2: SGHVS, FNYEAQ. The CDR3 loop spans 12 amino acids. Deletions cut 1 base from V and 4 bases from J, with 5 bases between. The CDR3, as DNA: TGTGCCAGCAGCTTAGTGGGTTACGAGCAGTACTCC. This gives the protein CASSLVGYEQYS.

On this clonotype: A much larger clone differs from this one at a single base, so this may be a read error. The chain links TRBV29-1 to TRBJ1-1; D is undetermined. Germline V CDR1 and CDR2: SQVTM, ANQGSEA. With 4 bases removed from V and 1 base from J, the gap between germline ends came to 10 bases. This CDR3 is 13 amino acids long. The CDR3 DNA is TGCAGCGTTGTTGTAACCCGGAACACTGAAGCTTTCTTT. Translating it yields CSVVVTRNTEAFF.

The V gene is TRBV10-3, the J gene TRBJ2-1; 8 nucleotides align to TRBD1. CDR3 length equals 14 residues. Germline V gene data show CDR1 as ENHRY and CDR2 as SYGVKD. Germline trimming cut 6 bases from V and 0 bases from J; bases unmatched to any gene: 1. The DNA of the CDR3 is TGTGCCATCAGAGGGACAGGCTCCTACAATGAGCAGTTCTTC. The encoded protein is CAIRGTGSYNEQFF.

Only a few counts were recorded for this clonotype. The chain is built from TRBV24-1 and TRBJ2-2; maybe TRBD2 (7 bases). CDR3 length: 15 amino acids. Germline CDR1 KGHDR, CDR2 SFDVKD. Trimming shortened V by 9 bases and J by 0 bases, and 13 bases separated the two germline ends. The CDR3 sequence is CATRAGAANTGELFF. The CDR3 bases are TGTGCCACCCGCGCGGGGGCTGCGAACACCGGGGAGCTGTTTTTT.

In this sample, this clonotype turned up many times. V usage is TRBV7-8 and J usage is TRBJ2-5; D gene uncertain. V shed 5 bases and J shed 5 bases, with 15 bases lying between them. CDR1 and CDR2 (germline): SGHVS, FQNEAQ. There are 14 residues in the CDR3. CDR3: CASSPLTSSETQYF. CDR3 nucleotide sequence: TGTGCCAGCAGCCCTCTGACCTCCTCGGAGACCCAGTACTTC.

The CDR3 DNA reads TGCAGTGCTAGATCCCCCAACACTGAAGCTTTCTTT. Its translation is CSARSPNTEAFF. This chain connects TRBV20-1 to TRBJ1-1; D is unresolved. CDR3 length equals 12 residues. Trimming pared 2 bases from V and 2 bases from J, leaving 6 bases between. Germline lookup yields CDR1 DFQATT and CDR2 SNEGSKA (reference sequence).

The table lists this clonotype with many counts. This rearrangement joins TRBV24-1 to TRBJ2-7; tentative D call: TRBD2 (5 bases). The germline V gene encodes CDR1 KGHDR and CDR2 SFDVKD. V was cut by 4 bases and J by 9 bases, with 15 bases left in between. CDR3 size: 13 residues. This chain's CDR3 is CATSEGDVDGQYF. CDR3 DNA sequence: TGTGCCACCAGTGAGGGAGATGTCGATGGGCAGTACTTC.

This clonotype was observed a few times. J is TRBJ1-4 and V is TRBV29-1; 10 bases line up with TRBD1. Germline V gene sequence: CDR1 SQVTM, CDR2 ANQGSEA. CDR3 length: 13 residues. V lost 6 bases and J lost 7; bases outside the gene matches: 5. The CDR3 DNA follows: TGCAGCGTCCACAGGACAGGGGGTGAAAAACTGTTTTTT. This sequence encodes CSVHRTGGEKLFF.

The chain is built from TRBV29-1 and TRBJ1-1; no clear D gene. This CDR3 contains 13 residues. Germline V gene data show CDR1 as SQVTM and CDR2 as ANQGSEA. Trimming stripped 7 bases from V and 5 bases from J, with 17 bases between. CDR3 region: CSAMPGKETEAFF. The DNA for the CDR3 is TGCAGCGCCATGCCTGGGAAGGAGACTGAAGCTTTCTTT.

This rearrangement joins TRBV5-1 to TRBJ2-5; D uncertain. This CDR3 is built from 14 residues. CDR1 and CDR2 (germline): SGHRS, YFSETQ. V lost 0 bases, J lost 2 bases, and 8 bases lay in between. The CDR3 sequence is CASSLVVDQETQYF. The CDR3 nucleotides are TGCGCCAGCAGCTTGGTCGTTGATCAAGAGACCCAGTACTTC.

The table lists this clonotype with many counts. The genes are TRBV10-3 and TRBJ2-5; weak D call: TRBD1 (6 bases). In germline, CDR1 is ENHRY, CDR2 SYGVKD. CDR3 length equals 14 residues. CDR3 sequence (DNA): TGTGCTTCCACCCCGCAGGGGTACCAAGAGACCCAGTACTTC. Its protein product is CASTPQGYQETQYF.

This chain links TRBV24-1 with TRBJ2-5; D is tentatively TRBD1 or TRBD2 (6 bases each). Between the trimmed V and J ends, which lost 6 bases and 5 bases, there was a span of 21 bases. The CDR3 loop spans 16 amino acids. The V gene's germline CDR1 is KGHDR and CDR2 SFDVKD. The CDR3 sequence: CATSLGRRGRYETQYF. The DNA for the CDR3 is TGTGCCACCAGTTTAGGTCGTCGGGGGCGGTATGAGACCCAGTACTTC.

The V gene is TRBV5-1, the J gene TRBJ2-2; 7 positions match TRBD1. Germline CDR1 is SGHRS and CDR2 is YFSETQ. V gave up 4 bases and J gave up 1 base; unmatched junction bases: 4. The CDR3 has 15 residues. The chain's CDR3 is CASSIWDRNTGELFF. The CDR3 DNA sequence: TGCGCCAGCAGCATCTGGGACAGGAACACCGGGGAGCTGTTTTTT.

This chain uses TRBV9 with TRBJ1-4, with TRBD1 as a possible D gene (5 bases). Trimming removed 4 bases at V and 6 bases at J, with 13 bases between. From germline, CDR1 is SGDLS and CDR2 YYNGEE. This CDR3 has 14 amino acids. CDR3 region: CASSRTRGDEKLFF. DNA of the CDR3: TGTGCCAGCAGCCGCACCCGGGGGGATGAAAAACTGTTTTTT.

This clonotype occurred a few times. J is TRBJ1-2 and V is TRBV19; a possible D gene is TRBD1 (5 bases). Looked up from germline, CDR1 is LNHDA and CDR2 is SQIVND (reference sequence). The V end lost 8 bases, the J end lost 5 bases, and 18 bases lay between the germline ends. The length of the CDR3 is 14 residues. CDR3 sequence: CASGRDSGLYGYTF. The CDR3 DNA sequence: TGTGCCAGTGGCCGGGACTCAGGGTTGTATGGCTACACCTTC.

This sequence joins TRBV29-1 and TRBJ1-4; a weak D match, TRBD1 (5 bases). CDR1 is SQVTM and CDR2 is ANQGSEA in the germline V gene. CDR3 length equals 14 residues. The V gene lost 5 bases and the J gene lost 10 bases, with 20 bases spanning the gap. CDR3 DNA sequence: TGCAGCGTTAGAGGGGAGGTGCCAGGTGGAAAACTGTTTTTT. It encodes CSVRGEVPGGKLFF.

The genes are TRBV6-5 and TRBJ2-5; 11 positions match TRBD1. The CDR3 loop spans 15 amino acids. Per germline, CDR1 MNHEY and CDR2 SVGAGI. The V and J ends lost 4 bases and 5 bases, in that order; junction bases with no gene match: 6. CDR3 protein: CASSFKGTGGETQYF. CDR3 in DNA: TGTGCCAGCAGTTTCAAAGGGACAGGGGGTGAGACCCAGTACTTC.

The rearrangement links TRBV7-2 to TRBJ2-2; D unresolved. Germline V lookup: CDR1 SGHTA, CDR2 FQGNSA. Trimming stripped 8 bases from V and 7 bases from J, with 17 bases between. The CDR3 has 14 residues. CDR3 coding DNA: TGTGCCAGCGGCCGGTGGCATGGGGACGGGGAGCTGTTTTTT. Residues: CASGRWHGDGELFF.

This clonotype was counted at least ten times. This chain joins TRBV7-3 and TRBJ1-2; the match to TRBD1 covers 7 bases. The CDR3 sequence is 15 residues long. From germline, CDR1 is SGHTA and CDR2 FQGTGA. V lost 5 bases, J lost 3 bases, and 9 bases stayed unmatched. The CDR3 nucleotides read TGTGCCAGCAGCCCGCGGGCAGGGGGGTACTATGGCTACACCTTC. Its protein is CASSPRAGGYYGYTF. Using reference TRBV7-3 and TRBJ1-2 for the parts outside the CDR3, the full variable domain is GAGVSQTPSNKVTEKGKYVELRCDPISGHTALYWYRQSLGQGPEFLIYFQGTGAADDSGLPNDRFFAVRPEGSVSTLKIQRTERGDSAVYLCASSPRAGGYYGYTFGSGTRLTVV.

There are many counts of this clonotype. In nucleotides, the CDR3 is TGTGCCAGCAGTTCCTCCTCCCTGGGACAGTACTTC. It codes for CASSSSSLGQYF. The chain joins TRBV12-3 or TRBV12-4 to TRBJ2-5, with D uncertain. Trimming left V 4 bases short and J 11 bases short, with 14 bases between. This CDR3 is built from 12 residues.

This clonotype has a handful of counts. V is TRBV9 and J is TRBJ2-7; 8 bases map to TRBD2. Germline V gives CDR1 SGDLS, CDR2 YYNGEE. V was pared by 4 bases and J by 0 bases, with 3 bases of the junction left unmatched. The CDR3 consists of 14 residues. CDR3 protein: CASSPGGISYEQYF. The CDR3 DNA follows: TGTGCCAGCAGCCCGGGAGGGATCTCCTACGAGCAGTACTTC.

The CDR3 nucleotides read TGTGCCAGTAGTATCGGGCTCCACTACGAGCAGTACTTC. This encodes CASSIGLHYEQYF. The chain uses TRBV19 and TRBJ2-7; D not certain. The V end was cut by 3 bases, the J end by 3 bases, with 9 bases between. CDR3 length equals 13 residues. Germline lookup yields CDR1 LNHDA and CDR2 SQIVND (reference sequence).

The J gene is TRBJ1-5, the V gene TRBV20-1, with D hard to call. Germline assignment: CDR1 DFQATT and CDR2 SNEGSKA (reference sequence). Trimming removed 0 bases at V and 2 bases at J, with 11 bases between. This CDR3 is built from 15 residues. This chain's CDR3 is CSAREESSGNQPQHF. Here the CDR3 DNA reads TGCAGTGCTAGAGAAGAGTCTTCGGGCAATCAGCCCCAGCATTTT.

A remark on this clonotype: A read error may explain this, as a much larger clone is one base away. The chain is built from TRBV12-3 or TRBV12-4 and TRBJ1-4, with a tentative D call TRBD1 (5 bases). The CDR3 runs to 12 residues. The CDR3 here is CASGRVEGKLLF. Written as DNA, the CDR3 is TGTGCCAGCGGTAGGGTCGAGGGGAAACTGCTTTTT.

This rearrangement joins TRBV29-1 to TRBJ1-1, with D unclear. Germline-derived CDR1 and CDR2 are SQVTM and ANQGSEA. Trimming took 8 bases from V and 3 from J, leaving 13 bases between them. The CDR3 has 12 residues. CDR3 DNA: TGCAGCACCCACTTTGGGCACACTGAAGCTTTCTTT. Translating it yields CSTHFGHTEAFF.

The chain has TRBV5-1 and TRBJ2-7; 11 bases agree with TRBD2. The CDR3 is 15 amino acids. V shed 3 bases, J shed 7 bases, and the junction held 9 bases outside the gene matches. Per germline, CDR1 SGHRS and CDR2 YFSETQ. In DNA, the CDR3 is TGCGCCAGCAGCTGGGGACTAGCGGCATCTCGGGAGCAGTACTTC. Its protein is CASSWGLAASREQYF.

Worth noting for this clonotype: A much larger clone sits a single nucleotide away, making a read error possible. This chain joins TRBV2 and TRBJ1-1, with a possible D match to TRBD1 (5 bases). This CDR3 is 11 amino acids long. Trimming left V 10 bases short and J 11 bases short, with 17 bases between. Per the germline V gene, CDR1 is SNHLY and CDR2 is FYNNEI. This CDR3 is CATTGTWWAFF. Here the CDR3 DNA reads TGTGCCACCACGGGGACTTGGTGGGCTTTCTTT.

This clonotype was recorded a few times. The chain joins TRBV20-1 to TRBJ1-2, with 7 nucleotides matching TRBD1. Germline assignment: CDR1 DFQATT and CDR2 SNEGSKA (reference sequence). This CDR3 contains 14 residues. V shed 0 bases, J shed 4 bases, and the junction held 5 bases outside the gene matches. The CDR3 loop is CSAREQGMGYGYTF. In DNA form, the CDR3 reads TGCAGTGCTAGAGAACAGGGGATGGGCTATGGCTACACCTTC.

CDR3 residues: CASSFRQGEETQYF. CDR3 sequence (DNA): TGTGCCAGCAGTTTCCGTCAAGGGGAAGAGACCCAGTACTTC. The chain carries TRBV2 and TRBJ2-5; perhaps TRBD1 as D (5 bases). This CDR3 has 14 residues. The germline V and J ends were trimmed by 5 bases and 3 bases, with 13 bases remaining between them. Germline V gene sequence: CDR1 SNHLY, CDR2 FYNNEI.

The genes are TRBV7-9 and TRBJ1-3; TRBD1 agrees at 7 bases. V shed 2 bases and J 8 bases; nucleotides not matched to a gene: 9. Germline CDR1 reads SEHNR; CDR2 reads FQNEAQ (reference sequence). The CDR3 spans 15 residues. CDR3 sequence (DNA): TGTGCCAGCAGCTTAAGGGACAGTGCTTTACACACCATATATTTT. It yields the protein CASSLRDSALHTIYF. Supplemented by reference TRBV7-9 and TRBJ1-3, the full variable domain reads DTGVSQNPRHKITKRGQNVTFRCDPISEHNRLYWYRQTLGQGPEFLTYFQNEAQLEKSRLLSDRFSAERPKGSFSTLEIQRTEQGDSAMYLCASSLRDSALHTIYFGEGSWLTVV.

The chain employs TRBV20-1 and TRBJ2-7; TRBD2 matches 14 bases. The CDR3 length is 19 residues. V gave up 0 bases and J gave up 6 bases; unmatched junction bases: 16. Germline CDR1 reads DFQATT; CDR2 reads SNEGSKA (reference sequence). CDR3 sequence reads: CSARDRLYGGLAGDGEQYF. CDR3 bases: TGCAGTGCTAGAGATAGGCTTTATGGGGGACTAGCGGGAGACGGCGAGCAGTACTTC.